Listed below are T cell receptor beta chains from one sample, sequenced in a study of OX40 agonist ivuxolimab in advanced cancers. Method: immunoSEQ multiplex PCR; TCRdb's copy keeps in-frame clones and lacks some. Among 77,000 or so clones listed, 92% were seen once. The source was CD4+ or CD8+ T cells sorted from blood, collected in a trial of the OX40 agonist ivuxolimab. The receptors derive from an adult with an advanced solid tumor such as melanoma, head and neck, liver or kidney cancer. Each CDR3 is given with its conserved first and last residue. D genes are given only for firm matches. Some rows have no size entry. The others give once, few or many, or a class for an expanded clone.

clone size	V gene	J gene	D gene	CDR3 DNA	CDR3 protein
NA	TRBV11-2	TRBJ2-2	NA	TGTGCCAGCAGCTTCGGGACTCCGAACACCGGGGAGCTGTTTTTT	CASSFGTPNTGELFF
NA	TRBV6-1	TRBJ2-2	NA	TGTGCCAGCAGTGAAAGGAACGGGGAGCTGTTTTTT	CASSERNGELFF
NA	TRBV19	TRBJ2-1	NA	TGTGCCAGTAGCTTAGAGGCTAGATCCCACAATGAGCAGTTCTTC	CASSLEARSHNEQFF
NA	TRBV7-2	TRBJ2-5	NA	TGTGCCAGCAGCTTACCCCCCGGTCAGGGGGGAGAGACCCAGTACTTC	CASSLPPGQGGETQYF
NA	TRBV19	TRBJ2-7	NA	TGTGCCAGTAGCCGGGACTCGACCAGCTCCTACGAGCAGTACTTC	CASSRDSTSSYEQYF
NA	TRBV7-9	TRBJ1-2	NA	TGTGCCAGCAGCTTAGGCGGGGGTGGCTACACCTTC	CASSLGGGGYTF
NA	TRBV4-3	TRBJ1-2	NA	TGCGCCAGCAGCCAAGTACCCGGGACACTTAACTATGGCTACACCTTC	CASSQVPGTLNYGYTF
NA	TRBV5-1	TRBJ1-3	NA	TGCGCCAGCAGCTTATTTACAGGGAGCGGAAACACCATATATTTT	CASSLFTGSGNTIYF
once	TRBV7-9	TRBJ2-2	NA	TGTGCCAGCAGCTTACCGTCCAGACGGACCTCTGGAACCGGGGAGCTGTTTTTT	CASSLPSRRTSGTGELFF
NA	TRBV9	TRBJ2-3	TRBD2	TGTGCCAGCAGCTCCCGTAGGGATGCGGGAGCCGCAGATACGCAGTATTTT	CASSSRRDAGAADTQYF
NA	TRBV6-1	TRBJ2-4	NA	TGTGCCAGCAGGGACACCCTAGCCAAAAACATTCAGTACTTC	CASRDTLAKNIQYF
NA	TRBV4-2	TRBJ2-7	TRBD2	TGTGCCAGCAGCCAAGATACAGGGGCCAACACGGGACTAGCGGGAGGGGTGACATACGAGCAGTACTTC	CASSQDTGANTGLAGGVTYEQYF
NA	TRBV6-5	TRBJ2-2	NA	TGTGCCAGCAGTTTTTTGATCACAGGCACCGGGGAGCTGTTTTTT	CASSFLITGTGELFF
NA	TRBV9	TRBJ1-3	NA	TGTGCCAGCAGCACAGGGATTGCTGGAAACACCATATATTTT	CASSTGIAGNTIYF
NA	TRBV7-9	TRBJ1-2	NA	TGTGCCAGCAGCCCTGGACAGAGTATTAACTATGGCTACACCTTC	CASSPGQSINYGYTF
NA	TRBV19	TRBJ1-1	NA	TGTGCCAGTACAAATGCGGGCATGAACACTGAAGCTTTCTTT	CASTNAGMNTEAFF
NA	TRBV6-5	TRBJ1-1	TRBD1	TGTGCCAGCAGTAGGGCAGGGGGATTGCACACTGAAGCTTTCTTT	CASSRAGGLHTEAFF
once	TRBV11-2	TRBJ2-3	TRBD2	TGTGCCAGCAGCGGGACTAGCGGGAACATAATTAGCACAGATACGCAGTATTTT	CASSGTSGNIISTDTQYF
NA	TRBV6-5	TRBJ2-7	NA	TGTGCCAGCAGCCGACCGACGGCAGGGGCCTACGAGCAGTACTTC	CASSRPTAGAYEQYF
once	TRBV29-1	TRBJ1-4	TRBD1	TGCAGCAAAGCTTCAGGGGGCGAAAGGGAAAAACTGTTTTTT	CSKASGGEREKLFF
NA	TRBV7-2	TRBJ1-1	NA	TGTGCCAGCAGCTTGGAGAGGGAGAGTGAAGCTTTCTTT	CASSLERESEAFF
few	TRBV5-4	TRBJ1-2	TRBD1	TGTGCCAGCAGCTTGGTTGGACAGGGGACCTATGGCTACACCTTC	CASSLVGQGTYGYTF
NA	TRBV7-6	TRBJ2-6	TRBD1	TGTGCCAGCAGCTTAATGCAGGGGGCGGGAGGGGCCAACGTCCTGACTTTC	CASSLMQGAGGANVLTF
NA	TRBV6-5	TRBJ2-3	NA	TGTGCCAGCAGTACTGGGACCAATAAGCAGTATTTT	CASSTGTNKQYF
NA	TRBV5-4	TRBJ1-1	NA	TGTGCCCCCAGCCGGGGGGGCGCCCCCGGGACTGAAGCTTTCTTT	CAPSRGGAPGTEAFF
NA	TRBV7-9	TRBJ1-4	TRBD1	TGTGCCAGCAGCTTCCGGGACAGGGGCGAAAAACTGTTTTTT	CASSFRDRGEKLFF
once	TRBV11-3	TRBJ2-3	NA	TGTGCCAGCAGCTTAGGGGGTGCAGATACGCAGTATTTT	CASSLGGADTQYF
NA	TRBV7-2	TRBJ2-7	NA	TGTGCCAGCAGCTCCCAGGGCTCGACTTCTTACGAGCAGTACTTC	CASSSQGSTSYEQYF
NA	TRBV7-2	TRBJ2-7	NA	TGTGCCAGCAGCTTAAATTCGGGGTCCCACGAGCAGTACTTC	CASSLNSGSHEQYF
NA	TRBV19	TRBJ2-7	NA	TGTGCCAGTAGTACTACCTACGAGCAGTACTTC	CASSTTYEQYF
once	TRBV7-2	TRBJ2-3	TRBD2	TGTGCCAGCAGCTTTGAGCGGGAGTTCCCGCAGTATTTT	CASSFEREFPQYF
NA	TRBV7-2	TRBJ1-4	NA	TGTGCCAGCAGCTTAGAGGGCGAAAAACTGTTTTTT	CASSLEGEKLFF
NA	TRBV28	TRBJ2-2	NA	TGTGCCAGCAGTATCCAACAGGGAGGGTACACCGGGGAGCTGTTTTTT	CASSIQQGGYTGELFF
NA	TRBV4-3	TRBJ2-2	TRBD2	TGCGCCAGCAGCCAGGGGACTAGCGTGAACACCGGGGAGCTGTTTTTT	CASSQGTSVNTGELFF
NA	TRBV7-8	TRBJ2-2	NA	TGTGCCAGCAGCTATAGGGGCTGGGGCGGGCCGAACACCGGGGAGCTGTTTTTT	CASSYRGWGGPNTGELFF
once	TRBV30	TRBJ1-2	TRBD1	TGTGCCTGGAGTGGGGGACAGCACATAGGCTACACCTTC	CAWSGGQHIGYTF
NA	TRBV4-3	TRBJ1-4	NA	TGCGCCAGCAGCCAAGAGGCAGATAATGAAAAACTGTTTTTT	CASSQEADNEKLFF
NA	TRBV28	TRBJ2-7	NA	TGTGCCAGTTGGTCCGAATCCTACGAGCAGTACTTC	CASWSESYEQYF
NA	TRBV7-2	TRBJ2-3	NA	TGTGCCAGCAGCTTAAGCGGAAACACAGATACGCAGTATTTT	CASSLSGNTDTQYF
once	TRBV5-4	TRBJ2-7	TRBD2	TGTGCCAGCAGCCAAAAGACTAGCGGGATCGGATACGAGCAGTACTTC	CASSQKTSGIGYEQYF
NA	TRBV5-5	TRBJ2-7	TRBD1	TGTGCCAGCAGCTCTAAAGGACAGGGGACCTACGAGCAGTACTTC	CASSSKGQGTYEQYF
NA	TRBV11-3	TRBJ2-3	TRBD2	TGTGCCAGCAGCTTAGGATGGGACGGGGCTAGCGGGACCACAGATACGCAGTATTTT	CASSLGWDGASGTTDTQYF
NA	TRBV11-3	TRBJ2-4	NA	TGTGCCAGCAGCCCAAATAGCGAAAACATTCAGTACTTC	CASSPNSENIQYF
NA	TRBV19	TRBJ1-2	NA	TGTGCCAGTAGTTCTTCTAGACAGGCCAGCTATGGCTACACCTTC	CASSSSRQASYGYTF
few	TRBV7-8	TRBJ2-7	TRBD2	TGTGCCAGCAGCTTCGCCCGACTAGCGGGAGTATCCTACGAGCAGTACTTC	CASSFARLAGVSYEQYF
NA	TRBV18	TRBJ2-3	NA	TGTGCCAGCTCACTTCAACCTCCTCGGACAAGCACAGATACGCAGTATTTT	CASSLQPPRTSTDTQYF
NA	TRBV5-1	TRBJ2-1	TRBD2	TGCGCCAGCAGCTTGGGTCGAGGGGGAGGGAGGACTAGCGGGAGGTGGTATGAGCAGTTCTTC	CASSLGRGGGRTSGRWYEQFF
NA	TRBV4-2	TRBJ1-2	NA	TGTGCCAGCAGCCATCAGGACAGATATGGCTACACCTTC	CASSHQDRYGYTF
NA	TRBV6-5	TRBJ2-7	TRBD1	TGTGCCAGCAGTAGATTGGGCAGGGGGTACGAGCAGTACTTC	CASSRLGRGYEQYF